This T cell receptor beta chain stems from a study of shared clonotypes between healthy human individuals (dated by TCRdb to the early 2020s). As for the study more broadly: A few men and a couple of women, aged 18 to 49 years, made up the cohort. For each donor, three plates each were used for CD4 naive and CD4 memory, two plates were used for CD8 naive, and one plate was used for CD8 memory. To estimate repertoire size and how much clonotype sharing occurs between individuals, the study deeply sequenced the blood TCR repertoires of several healthy adults. To increase sequencing depth and limit assay-specific biases, TCR repertoire library preparation and sequencing were carried out by different laboratories using diverse techniques. Between about 0.8 and 9.5 billion PBMCs per donor were obtained by leukapheresis.

With regard to this clone: No antigen is known for it. Per-base quality was not reported, and no clone a single base away is much larger than it. Other DNA sequences within the sample encode an identical CDR3.

The donors were healthy, HIV-negative adults who had no recently reported acute infections or vaccinations. Every donor was a Caucasian adult residing in Nashville, Tennessee, USA. CD4+ T cells were enriched through magnetic negative selection, after which naive cells were positively selected on CD45RA and the remaining negative fraction served as the memory subset. Blood was collected by leukapheresis, and PBMCs were isolated by Ficoll-Histopaque density gradient centrifugation and then cryopreserved in liquid nitrogen vapor phase. Purity and quantity of every magnetically sorted T cell population were checked by analytical flow cytometry. Genomic DNA was isolated from every sorted fraction and measured by UV absorbance on a Nanodrop 2000c. Including the terminal cysteine and phenylalanine, the CDR3 comprises 14 residues. Only the CDR3 region is kept as DNA, spanning 42 bases read in frame from base 1. V loses 5 bases of germline sequence and J loses 0 bases, and the interval between the two ends is 10 bases. From a lookup of the germline V gene, CDR1 and CDR2 are SGHRS and YFSETQ.

General findings and caveats noted by the study authors: Incomplete sequencing was indicated by rarefaction of sorted-subset datasets, despite the large sequencing depth. Because the study included a small number of donors, the genetic and exposure-history diversity represented was limited. Clonotypes shared by all four sorted-subset donors showed higher generation probabilities than non-shared clonotypes. Sampling was restricted to blood, and TCR repertoires in tissue are likely to differ from TCR repertoires in blood. Naive subsets generally had larger estimated clonotype richness than memory subsets. Across a handful of donors, approximately 5% of naive CD4, approximately 3.5% of naive CD8, 2% to 2.5% of memory CD4, and approximately 0.42% of memory CD8 clonotypes were shared. Pairwise subsampling indicated that sequencing depth was expected to affect the degree of clonotype sharing among donors.

Using the deep immunoSEQ assay, multiplex PCR amplified TCR CDR3 regions from genomic DNA. Extracted genomic DNA from each cell subset was distributed evenly across all wells of several immunoSEQ 96-well plates, and each plate was treated as a replicate. For sorted subsets, 200 to 250 ng genomic DNA, equal to about 30,000 T cell genomes, was loaded into each replicate PCR. Purified libraries were measured with a Qubit 3.0 fluorometer, size-checked on a Bioanalyzer 2100, and measured again with the KAPA Library Quantification kit. A separate single-read 150-cycle Illumina NextSeq 550 flow cell was used to sequence each immunoSEQ 96-well plate. The paper's processing steps were these. Because the immunoSEQ output held only junctional sequences and lacked quality scores, the filtering could not match the filtering applied to full-length reads. Sequences were annotated with PyIR, a Python wrapper for IgBLAST v1.9, using IMGT germline references to assign V/J genes and CDR3. Any read was removed if the V/J assignment was weak (E-value above 1e-6), the CDR3 was missing, or the read contained stop codons, out-of-frame junctions, or ambiguous translated residues. A V3J clonotype was defined by an identical inferred V gene, J gene, and CDR3 amino acid sequence. Percentage overlap between repertoires was calculated by dividing the number of shared unique clonotypes by the size of the smaller repertoire. Repertoire richness was assessed with RTK rarefaction, the Chao1 estimator, and Recon v2.1 estimates of unobserved clonotypes. For all TCRbeta clonotypes obtained by the gDNA method from a few donors, generation probabilities were computed with OLGA. TCRdb re-hosts the immuneACCESS table, in-frame sequences only. Its copies lack some clones; in the studies checked, an unresolved V gene accounts for under half of them, and the cause for the rest is not known. V and J calls and clone size are those listed in that table; D and trimming were worked out from the DNA. This sample lists 850,000 to 1,200,000 clones; about three quarters were detected once. Roughly 1.4% of the sample is held by the ten biggest clonotypes.

The chain is encoded by TRBV5-1 joined to TRBJ2-3, with no confident D gene call. This TCR derives from a man between 18 and 29 years old in good health. What was sequenced was memory CD4+ T cells sorted from blood. What this sample's cell subset or site label stands for: CD45RA-negative fraction. The sequenced DNA is TGCGCCAGCAGGGAACGGGTGAGCACAGATACGCAGTATTTT. This yields the protein CASRERVSTDTQYF.